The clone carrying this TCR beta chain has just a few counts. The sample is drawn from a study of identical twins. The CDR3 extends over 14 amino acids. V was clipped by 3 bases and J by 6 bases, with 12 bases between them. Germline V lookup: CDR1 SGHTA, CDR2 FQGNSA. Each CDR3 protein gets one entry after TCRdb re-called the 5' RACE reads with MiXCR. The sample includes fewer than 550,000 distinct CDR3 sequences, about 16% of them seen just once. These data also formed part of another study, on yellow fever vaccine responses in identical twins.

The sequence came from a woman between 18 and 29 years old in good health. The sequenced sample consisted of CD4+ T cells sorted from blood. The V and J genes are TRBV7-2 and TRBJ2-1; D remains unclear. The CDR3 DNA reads TGTGCCAGCAGCTTCTCTCTCGTCAGCAATGAGCAGTTCTTC. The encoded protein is CASSFSLVSNEQFF.